Listed here are 24 T cell receptor beta chains from one sample, sequenced in a study of cytomegalovirus exposure and HLA in healthy donors. Vbeta (60) and Jbeta (13) primers were used in the PCR. The protocol was immunoSEQ multiplex PCR, while the TCRdb copy is restricted to in-frame clones and leaves out a portion. The table includes around 210,000 clones, roughly 84% detected once. Sequenced material: PBMCs. The source is a girl aged 2 to 10 in good health and CMV-seronegative.

The chain combines TRBV25-1 with TRBJ2-7, with TRBD2 matching over 7 bases. Germline assignment: CDR1 MGHDK and CDR2 SYGVNS. After removal of 4 bases from V and 0 bases from J, the junction contained 6 bases not matched to a gene. This CDR3 has 15 residues. The CDR3 DNA sequence: TGTGCCAGCAGTGTAATAGCGGGTAGCTCCTACGAGCAGTACTTC. It yields the protein CASSVIAGSSYEQYF.

This clone was detected only once. This rearrangement joins TRBV19 to TRBJ2-5; TRBD2 agrees at 8 bases. Germline V gene data show CDR1 as LNHDA and CDR2 as SQIVND (reference sequence). J gave up 5 bases and V 5 bases, and 13 bases lay outside the gene matches. CDR3 length: 16 residues. CDR3 in DNA: TGTGCCAGTAGTCCCCGAAGAGCGGGAGCCCTGGAGACCCAGTACTTC. Translation: CASSPRRAGALETQYF. The full variable domain, its missing parts supplied by reference TRBV19 and TRBJ2-5, is DGGITQSPKYLFRKEGQNVTLSCEQNLNHDAMYWYRQDPGQGLRLIYYSQIVNDFQKGDIAEGYSVSREKKESFPLTVTSAQKNPTAFYLCASSPRRAGALETQYFGPGTRLLVL.

This clone was seen once. The chain joins TRBV7-6 to TRBJ2-3; a weak D match, TRBD1 (7 bases). Looked up from germline, CDR1 is SGHVS and CDR2 is FNYEAQ. The CDR3 has 14 residues. Trimming shortened V by 9 bases and J by 4 bases, and 17 bases separated the two germline ends. The CDR3 region is CASTGEAGADTQYF. The CDR3 DNA is TGTGCCAGTACAGGGGAAGCGGGTGCAGATACGCAGTATTTT.

The chain recombines TRBV30 with TRBJ2-3; D might be TRBD2 (5 bases). Germline V CDR1 and CDR2: GTSNPN, SVGIG (reference sequence). This CDR3 region has 14 residues. Trimming removed 0 bases from V and 2 bases from J, with 9 bases in between. Here the CDR3 DNA reads TGTGCCTGGAGTGTCTCGGGGTTCACAGATACGCAGTATTTT. This encodes CAWSVSGFTDTQYF.

As for this clone: At one end, the junction sequence differs from germline, possibly due to a read error. The CDR3 sequence: CSSSLAGTSGSYNEQFF. The CDR3 bases are TGTTCCAGCAGCTTAGCGGGGACTAGCGGGAGTTACAATGAGCAGTTCTTC. The V call is TRBV7-9, the J call TRBJ2-1; 14 bases are a match to TRBD2. This CDR3 is built from 17 residues. CDR1 and CDR2 from the germline V gene are SEHNR and FQNEAQ (reference sequence).

V gene TRBV12-5 combines with J gene TRBJ1-1; D uncertain. This CDR3 spans 15 amino acids. Trimming removed 0 bases at V and 7 bases at J, with 15 bases between. Germline V gives CDR1 LGHNT, CDR2 FRNRAP. CDR3 sequence reads: CASGLVTVSPGEAFF. As DNA, the CDR3 is TGTGCTAGTGGTTTGGTAACCGTTAGTCCCGGTGAAGCTTTCTTT.

V gene TRBV15 combines with J gene TRBJ2-1; 7 nucleotides line up with TRBD2. From germline, CDR1 is LNHNV and CDR2 YYDKDF (reference sequence). The CDR3 contains 15 residues. Trimming at V came to 0 bases and at J to 10 bases, leaving 9 bases not matched to a gene. The CDR3 region is CATSRDGAGAREQFF. The CDR3 DNA is TGTGCCACCAGCAGAGATGGGGCGGGAGCGCGAGAGCAGTTCTTC.

This clone was picked up one time. The chain uses TRBV5-1 and TRBJ1-1; no reliable D call. The CDR3 totals 15 residues. V lost 0 bases and J 4 bases, leaving 13 bases between the germline ends. Germline V CDR1 and CDR2: SGHRS, YFSETQ. The CDR3 bases are TGCGCCAGCAGCTTGGCCGGGGTCGTAGGCACTGAAGCTTTCTTT. This encodes CASSLAGVVGTEAFF.

CDR3 sequence: CASSLTSTRAADTQYF. CDR3 DNA sequence: TGTGCCAGCAGCTTGACTAGCACCAGGGCAGCAGATACGCAGTATTTT. The chain combines TRBV7-2 with TRBJ2-3; 7 bases line up with TRBD2. Germline-derived CDR1 and CDR2 are SGHTA and FQGNSA. This CDR3 has 16 residues. Trimming took 3 bases from V and 4 from J; bases not matched to a gene: 10. The full variable domain, its missing parts supplied by reference TRBV7-2 and TRBJ2-3, is GAGVSQSPSNKVTEKGKDVELRCDPISGHTALYWYRQSLGQGLEFLIYFQGNSAPDKSGLPSDRFSAERTGGSVSTLTIQRTQQEDSAVYLCASSLTSTRAADTQYFGPGTRLTVL.

This rearrangement joins TRBV2 to TRBJ1-3, with unresolved D. With 4 bases removed from V and 7 bases from J, the gap between germline ends came to 11 bases. CDR1 is SNHLY and CDR2 is FYNNEI in the germline V gene. This CDR3 has 13 amino acids. This chain's CDR3 is CASSVGVLNTIYF. CDR3 coding DNA: TGTGCCAGCAGTGTCGGGGTTTTGAACACCATATATTTT.

This clone has only one observation. The chain links TRBV28 to TRBJ1-2; possibly TRBD1 for D (6 bases). Per the germline V gene, CDR1 is MDHEN and CDR2 is SYDVKM. V gave up 10 bases and J gave up 4 bases, with 19 bases separating them. The CDR3 runs to 14 residues. The CDR3 is CAIPVGTRGYGYTF. In DNA, the CDR3 is TGTGCCATACCCGTAGGGACAAGGGGCTATGGCTACACCTTC.

The chain links TRBV5-1 to TRBJ1-4; 8 bases are shared with TRBD1. Germline CDR1 reads SGHRS; CDR2 reads YFSETQ. J was trimmed by 8 bases and V by 4 bases; bases with no gene match: 7. The CDR3 contains 14 residues. The CDR3 nucleotides read TGCGCCAGCAGCCCGATGGACAGGGCAGAAAAACTGTTTTTT. Translating gives CASSPMDRAEKLFF. The full variable domain, completed using reference TRBV5-1 and TRBJ1-4, is KAGVTQTPRYLIKTRGQQVTLSCSPISGHRSVSWYQQTPGQGLQFLFEYFSETQRNKGNFPGRFSGRQFSNSRSEMNVSTLELGDSALYLCASSPMDRAEKLFFGSGTQLSVL.

The CDR3 sequence is CASSLVTGGGETQYF. In DNA form, the CDR3 reads TGTGCCAGCAGCTTGGTCACAGGGGGCGGGGAGACCCAGTACTTC. The gene calls are TRBV5-4 and TRBJ2-5; TRBD1 agrees at 9 bases. The trim removed 0 bases at V and 5 bases at J, leaving 5 bases unmatched. Germline V gives CDR1 SGHNT, CDR2 YYREEE (reference sequence). CDR3 length: 15 residues.

The chain joins TRBV6-1 to TRBJ1-4; unclear D gene. This CDR3 contains 14 residues. CDR1 and CDR2 (germline): MNHNS, SASEGT. Between the trimmed V and J ends, which lost 3 bases and 4 bases, there was a span of 9 bases. This CDR3 is CASSEPGYNEKLFF. The DNA for the CDR3 is TGTGCCAGCAGTGAGCCGGGATATAATGAAAAACTGTTTTTT.

The chain is built from TRBV5-6 and TRBJ2-5; 7 bases are shared with TRBD2. This CDR3 region has 13 residues. CDR1 is SGHDT, CDR2 YYEEEE, per germline. V shed 4 bases, J shed 5 bases, and the junction held 5 bases outside the gene matches. The CDR3 bases are TGTGCCAGCAGCCTGACTAGCCTGGAGACCCAGTACTTC. Encoded protein: CASSLTSLETQYF. The whole variable domain, remainder taken from reference TRBV5-6 and TRBJ2-5, is DAGVTQSPTHLIKTRGQQVTLRCSPKSGHDTVSWYQQALGQGPQFIFQYYEEEERQRGNFPDRFSGHQFPNYSSELNVNALLLGDSALYLCASSLTSLETQYFGPGTRLLVL.

The rearrangement links TRBV5-1 to TRBJ2-5, with TRBD2 as a possible D gene (6 bases). The assigned J gene may be wrong: the sequence end matches TRBJ2-7 better. This CDR3 comprises 12 residues. Germline values: CDR1 SGHRS, CDR2 YFSETQ. CDR3 protein: CASRGGWDEQYF. In DNA, the CDR3 is TGCGCCAGCAGGGGGGGTTGGGACGAGCAGTACTTC.

The CDR3 reads CASSPPVCSGVVNEQFF. The CDR3, as DNA: TGTGCCAGCAGCCCTCCGGTGTGCAGCGGGGTAGTGAATGAGCAGTTCTTC. The V gene is TRBV6-8, the J gene TRBJ2-1; TRBD2 matches at 7 bases. From germline, CDR1 is MNHGY and CDR2 SAAAGT. Unmatched junction bases numbered 18, after V lost 6 bases and J lost 7 bases. The CDR3 totals 17 residues.

The chain links TRBV10-3 to TRBJ1-4, with TRBD1 matching 7 bases. CDR1 and CDR2 (germline): ENHRY, SYGVKD. The ends lost 8 bases at V and 6 bases at J; junction bases unmatched: 12. CDR3 length: 15 residues. CDR3 nucleotides: TGTGCCATCCGGCCCCAGGGGGATGTTTATGAAAAACTGTTTTTT. This gives the protein CAIRPQGDVYEKLFF.

This clone is a singleton in its sample. The chain employs TRBV6-5 and TRBJ2-7, with a tentative D call TRBD2 (6 bases). This CDR3 is 14 amino acids long. Germline values: CDR1 MNHEY, CDR2 SVGAGI. V was pared by 7 bases and J by 0 bases, with 13 bases between. In DNA, the CDR3 is TGTGCCAGCAAGGAGGGCGGCAGCTCCTACGAGCAGTACTTC. Translation gives CASKEGGSSYEQYF.

The V call is TRBV6-5, the J call TRBJ1-1, with 8 bases fitting TRBD1. The V segment lost 4 bases and the J segment 1 base; nucleotides outside the gene matches: 8. Germline values: CDR1 MNHEY, CDR2 SVGAGI. CDR3 length equals 16 residues. The CDR3 DNA reads TGTGCCAGCAGTTCCTATACCGGGACAGGGAACACTGAAGCTTTCTTT. This encodes CASSSYTGTGNTEAFF.

The chain is built from TRBV28 and TRBJ2-3; TRBD1 aligns across 9 bases. Germline values: CDR1 MDHEN, CDR2 SYDVKM. The CDR3 loop spans 16 amino acids. The trim removed 4 bases at V and 3 bases at J, leaving 8 bases unmatched. DNA of the CDR3: TGTGCCAGCAGTTCAATTGACAGGGGGAAGACAGATACGCAGTATTTT. Amino acids: CASSSIDRGKTDTQYF.

The rearrangement links TRBV7-9 to TRBJ2-3, with TRBD1 matching over 8 bases. V trimming: 5 bases; J trimming: 2 bases; junction bases outside the gene matches: 3. Per germline, CDR1 SEHNR and CDR2 FQNEAQ (reference sequence). The CDR3 length is 14 residues. CDR3: CASSKTGATDTQYF. The DNA of the CDR3 is TGTGCCAGCAGCAAGACAGGGGCCACAGATACGCAGTATTTT.

V gene TRBV7-9 combines with J gene TRBJ1-6; 7 bases are a match to TRBD1. CDR3 length: 17 amino acids. Per the germline V gene, CDR1 is SEHNR and CDR2 is FQNEAQ (reference sequence). J was trimmed by 0 bases and V by 5 bases; bases with no gene match: 7. The CDR3 nucleotides are TGTGCCAGCAGCCATAGACAGGGAAGCTCCTATAATTCACCCCTCCACTTT. It specifies CASSHRQGSSYNSPLHF.

This clone has just one count. The J gene is TRBJ2-1, the V gene TRBV27; 13 positions match TRBD2. V was pared by 8 bases and J by 0 bases, with 13 bases of the junction left unmatched. This CDR3 has 19 residues. Germline V gives CDR1 MNHEY, CDR2 SMNVEV (reference sequence). This CDR3 is CASHPTSGRMWGSYNEQFF. Written as DNA, the CDR3 is TGTGCCAGCCACCCGACTAGCGGGAGGATGTGGGGCTCCTACAATGAGCAGTTCTTC.